Listed below are T cell receptor beta chains from one sample, sequenced in a study of blood T cell repertoires in COVID-19. TCRdb's copy holds only in-frame clones and misses some; the assay was immunoSEQ multiplex PCR. The data show roughly 240,000 clones, with roughly 82% seen just once and approximately 2.4% held by the top ten. What was sequenced was peripheral blood. The receptors come from a man between 40 and 49 years old who had recovered from COVID-19. CDR3s include the opening cysteine and the closing phenylalanine or tryptophan. Each record gives: D gene, V gene, clone size, J gene, CDR3 protein, CDR3 DNA. The D gene is left open where the match is weak. Expanded clones are given a class, and other clones once, few, many or no size at all.

NA	TRBV4-3	NA	TRBJ2-7	CASSQDGQGRGYEQYF	TGCGCCAGCAGCCAAGACGGCCAGGGCAGGGGCTACGAGCAGTACTTC
NA	TRBV6-5	NA	TRBJ1-1	CASRDVSGRNTEAFF	TGTGCCAGCAGGGATGTTTCAGGGCGAAACACTGAAGCTTTCTTT
NA	TRBV6-6	NA	TRBJ1-5	CASSPLNNGPQHF	TGTGCCAGCAGTCCCCTAAATAACGGGCCCCAGCATTTT
TRBD1	TRBV24-1	NA	TRBJ2-3	CATSHPAGQGMTDTQYF	TGTGCCACCAGCCACCCAGCGGGACAGGGTATGACAGATACGCAGTATTTT
NA	TRBV11-2	NA	TRBJ2-4	CASSSMTEAKNIQYF	TGTGCCAGCAGCTCCATGACAGAAGCCAAAAACATTCAGTACTTC
TRBD1	TRBV7-9	NA	TRBJ2-5	CASSPRDSKYF	TGTGCCAGCAGCCCCCGGGACAGCAAGTACTTC
TRBD1	TRBV20-1	NA	TRBJ1-4	CSASTDRVRNEKLFF	TGCAGTGCTAGTACGGACAGGGTTCGGAATGAAAAACTGTTTTTT
NA	TRBV5-6	NA	TRBJ2-1	CASSSGALQFF	TGTGCCAGCAGCTCGGGTGCGTTGCAGTTCTTC
NA	TRBV5-8	NA	TRBJ1-5	CASKPTGIVNQPQHF	TGTGCCAGCAAACCTACAGGGATAGTCAATCAGCCCCAGCATTTT
TRBD1	TRBV27	NA	TRBJ2-7	CASSIRQGAYEQYF	TGTGCCAGCAGTATAAGACAGGGGGCCTACGAGCAGTACTTC
NA	TRBV18	NA	TRBJ1-3	CASSPETDSGNTIYF	TGTGCCAGCTCACCCGAGACAGACTCTGGAAACACCATATATTTT
NA	TRBV19	NA	TRBJ1-5	CASSPVPGGNQPQHF	TGTGCCAGTAGTCCCGTACCGGGGGGCAATCAGCCCCAGCATTTT
TRBD2	TRBV6-4	many	TRBJ2-3	CASSVLAGSTDTQYF	TGTGCCAGCAGTGTTCTAGCGGGGAGCACAGATACGCAGTATTTT
NA	TRBV7-9	once	TRBJ1-4	CASSTTAFNEKLFF	TGTGCCAGCAGCACGACAGCTTTCAATGAAAAACTGTTTTTT
NA	TRBV9	NA	TRBJ2-6	CASSPPPGREDSGANVLTF	TGTGCCAGCAGCCCCCCGCCCGGCAGGGAGGACTCTGGGGCCAACGTCCTGACTTTC
NA	TRBV7-9	NA	TRBJ2-7	CASSLGGSWTLGEQYF	TGTGCCAGCAGCTTAGGAGGGTCATGGACTCTCGGGGAGCAGTACTTC
NA	TRBV18	few	TRBJ2-1	CASSLSGSSYNEQFF	TGTGCCAGCTCCCTTAGCGGAAGCTCCTACAATGAGCAGTTCTTC
NA	TRBV10-3	NA	TRBJ2-5	CAISESTEETQYF	TGTGCCATCAGTGAGTCGACAGAAGAGACCCAGTACTTC
TRBD1	TRBV2	NA	TRBJ1-5	CASGRTGGMQPQHF	TGTGCCAGCGGCCGGACAGGGGGCATGCAGCCCCAGCATTTT
TRBD1	TRBV5-1	NA	TRBJ1-1	CASSPYRGRGTEAFF	TGCGCCAGCAGCCCTTACAGGGGGCGCGGTACTGAAGCTTTCTTT
NA	TRBV20-1	NA	TRBJ1-2	CSARARYGYTF	TGCAGTGCTAGAGCCCGCTATGGCTACACCTTC
NA	TRBV6-4	NA	TRBJ1-1	CASSVLRQSMNTEAFF	TGTGCCAGCAGTGTACTCCGACAGTCCATGAACACTGAAGCTTTCTTT
NA	TRBV29-1	NA	TRBJ2-5	CSAVRGIQETQYF	TGCAGCGCCGTCCGGGGGATACAAGAGACCCAGTACTTC
NA	TRBV27	NA	TRBJ2-7	CASSHTGRPYEQYF	TGTGCCAGCAGTCATACCGGGAGACCATACGAGCAGTACTTC
NA	TRBV7-2	NA	TRBJ1-3	CASSKRGRPSGNTIYF	TGTGCCAGCAGCAAACGAGGGAGGCCCTCTGGAAACACCATATATTTT
NA	TRBV14	NA	TRBJ2-1	CASMRLGAKGNEQFF	TGTGCCAGCATGCGCTTGGGAGCAAAGGGCAATGAGCAGTTCTTC
NA	TRBV9	few	TRBJ1-4	CASSETAWGEKLFF	TGTGCCAGCAGCGAGACAGCTTGGGGTGAAAAACTGTTTTTT
TRBD1	TRBV7-9	NA	TRBJ2-2	CASSRLYRGLLANTGELFF	TGTGCCAGCAGCCGACTCTACAGGGGGCTACTCGCGAACACCGGGGAGCTGTTTTTT
TRBD1	TRBV6-5	NA	TRBJ2-7	CASSPGTGGIDEQYF	TGTGCCAGCAGTCCCGGGACAGGGGGTATCGACGAGCAGTACTTC
NA	TRBV10-3	NA	TRBJ2-5	CAISGGQGETQYF	TGTGCCATCAGTGGTGGGCAGGGAGAGACCCAGTACTTC
NA	TRBV20-1	NA	TRBJ1-2	CSASPEGYGYTF	TGCAGTGCTAGTCCCGAGGGCTATGGCTACACCTTC
NA	TRBV4-1	NA	TRBJ1-1	CASSPREAGNTEAFF	TGCGCCAGCAGCCCCCGCGAGGCCGGGAACACTGAAGCTTTCTTT
NA	TRBV5-6	NA	TRBJ1-2	CASSLWQGIYGYTF	TGTGCCAGCAGCTTGTGGCAGGGTATCTATGGCTACACCTTC
TRBD1	TRBV5-8	NA	TRBJ1-4	CASSFQQGAFEKLFF	TGTGCCAGCAGCTTTCAACAGGGGGCATTTGAAAAACTGTTTTTT
TRBD1	TRBV13	many	TRBJ1-2	CASSPGRDRDYGYTF	TGTGCCAGCAGCCCCGGTCGGGACAGGGACTATGGCTACACCTTC
TRBD1	TRBV7-9	NA	TRBJ1-4	CASSLQGATNEKLFF	TGTGCCAGCAGCTTACAGGGGGCTACTAATGAAAAACTGTTTTTT
NA	TRBV5-1	NA	TRBJ2-7	CASSPTGTAEQYF	TGCGCCAGCAGCCCGACAGGTACAGCCGAGCAGTACTTC
NA	TRBV5-4	many	TRBJ1-2	CASSLVRGGEGYTF	TGTGCCAGCAGCTTGGTCAGGGGAGGGGAAGGCTACACCTTC